Below are 15 T cell receptor beta chains sequenced from a single sample in a study of blood T cell repertoires in COVID-19. Here immunoSEQ multiplex PCR was the method, and the copy in TCRdb shows in-frame clones only, minus some. In the table there are fewer than 350,000 clones, around 90% of which are singletons. Sequenced input: PBMCs or T cells enriched from blood (not recorded which). The receptors were sampled from a woman aged 18-29 years with acute COVID-19.

The V gene is TRBV25-1, the J gene TRBJ2-7; weak D call: TRBD1 (6 bases). The ends were cut back, 6 bases at V and 2 bases at J, with 14 bases in the middle. CDR1 and CDR2 from the germline V gene are MGHDK and SYGVNS. The length of the CDR3 is 14 residues. CDR3 nucleotide sequence: TGTGCCAGCAGCACAGGGTATGGGGCCTACGAGCAGTACTTC. Protein sequence: CASSTGYGAYEQYF.

This chain uses TRBV9 with TRBJ2-7, with 7 bases that match TRBD1. Trimming at V came to 0 bases and at J to 7 bases, leaving 7 bases not matched to a gene. The CDR3 length is 14 residues. Germline lookup yields CDR1 SGDLS and CDR2 YYNGEE. CDR3 sequence: CASSVGQGMNEQYF. Written as DNA, the CDR3 is TGTGCCAGCAGCGTAGGACAGGGAATGAATGAGCAGTACTTC.

The chain employs TRBV28 and TRBJ2-5; TRBD2 aligns across 7 bases. The CDR3 is made up of 15 amino acids. The V gene end was trimmed by 5 bases and the J gene end by 2 bases; junction bases not matched to a gene: 8. Germline V gene lookup returns CDR1 MDHEN and CDR2 SYDVKM. The CDR3 DNA reads TGTGCCAGCAGTCCCGGGGAGGGTGGTCAAGAGACCCAGTACTTC. Its translation is CASSPGEGGQETQYF.

The V call is TRBV7-3, the J call TRBJ2-1, with unresolved D. V shed 2 bases and J shed 0 bases, with 11 bases lying between them. This CDR3 region has 16 residues. Germline CDR1 and CDR2: SGHTA and FQGTGA. CDR3: CASSLGRRSSYNEQFF. The CDR3 DNA is TGTGCCAGCAGCTTAGGCCGCCGCAGCTCCTACAATGAGCAGTTCTTC. Based on the CDR3 plus reference TRBV7-3 and TRBJ2-1, the full variable domain is GAGVSQTPSNKVTEKGKYVELRCDPISGHTALYWYRQSLGQGPEFLIYFQGTGAADDSGLPNDRFFAVRPEGSVSTLKIQRTERGDSAVYLCASSLGRRSSYNEQFFGPGTRLTVL.

This chain joins TRBV6-5 and TRBJ2-5, with 9 bases identical to TRBD1. The CDR3 has 14 amino acids. Germline V lookup: CDR1 MNHEY, CDR2 SVGAGI. J gave up 5 bases and V 7 bases, and 8 bases lay outside the gene matches. The CDR3 sequence is CASTGTGTVETQYF. The CDR3 bases are TGTGCCAGCACCGGGACAGGGACGGTGGAGACCCAGTACTTC.

The chain combines TRBV6-5 with TRBJ2-2, with 11 bases matching TRBD2. Germline values: CDR1 MNHEY, CDR2 SVGAGI. The J segment lost 10 bases and the V segment lost 10 bases, leaving 8 bases of the junction unmatched. The CDR3 is 13 amino acids. The CDR3 coding sequence is TGTGCCACTACTAGCGGGAGTAGGTCGGAGCTGTTTTTT. It translates to CATTSGSRSELFF.

V is TRBV9 and J is TRBJ2-3, with 11 bases lining up with TRBD2. CDR3 length: 17 residues. The trim removed 0 bases at V and 0 bases at J, leaving 3 bases unmatched. CDR1 SGDLS and CDR2 YYNGEE come from the germline V gene. In nucleotides, the CDR3 is TGTGCCAGCAGCGTAGGGACTAGCGGGTATAGCACAGATACGCAGTATTTT. As protein: CASSVGTSGYSTDTQYF.

This chain connects TRBV10-2 to TRBJ2-7; TRBD1 matches at 7 bases. With V trimmed by 6 bases and J by 2 bases, 4 bases remained unmatched. The CDR3 spans 13 residues. Germline V gene sequence: CDR1 WSHSY, CDR2 SAAADI. The CDR3, as DNA: TGCGCCAGCAGCACAGGGGATACCTACGAGCAGTACTTC. This sequence encodes CASSTGDTYEQYF.

The rearrangement joins TRBV28 to TRBJ1-6, with 7 bases identical to TRBD1. CDR3 length: 15 residues. Germline assignment: CDR1 MDHEN and CDR2 SYDVKM. V lost 5 bases, J lost 7 bases, and 8 bases stayed unmatched. Here the CDR3 DNA reads TGTGCCAGCAGTACTCGGACAGGAAACAATTCACCCCTCCACTTT. As protein: CASSTRTGNNSPLHF.

This clone was seen a single time. A junction boundary mismatches the germline segment, possibly from a read error. V usage is TRBV28 and J usage is TRBJ1-2; possible D gene TRBD1, 6 bases. Germline CDR1 reads MDHEN; CDR2 reads SYDVKM. The CDR3 covers 14 residues. The CDR3 DNA follows: TGTGCCAGCAGTCCCTCGGACAGATTTTATGGGTACACCTTC. Its translation is CASSPSDRFYGYTF.

V usage is TRBV19 and J usage is TRBJ2-2; 10 nucleotides align to TRBD1. The CDR3 has 19 amino acids. The ends lost 4 bases at V and 3 bases at J; junction bases unmatched: 14. Germline values: CDR1 LNHDA, CDR2 SQIVND (reference sequence). Here the CDR3 DNA reads TGTGCCAGTAGTACGGGGAAACAGAGGACAGGGGGGGACACCGGGGAGCTGTTTTTT. Amino acid sequence: CASSTGKQRTGGDTGELFF.

V and J are TRBV7-2 and TRBJ2-3, with 7 bases matching TRBD1. This CDR3 comprises 15 residues. V shed 5 bases and J 6 bases; nucleotides not matched to a gene: 11. In germline, CDR1 is SGHTA, CDR2 FQGNSA. CDR3 in amino acids: CASSSYHARGDTQYF. In DNA form, the CDR3 reads TGTGCCAGCAGCAGTTACCATGCCAGGGGGGATACGCAGTATTTT. Drawing the rest from reference TRBV7-2 and TRBJ2-3, the complete variable domain is GAGVSQSPSNKVTEKGKDVELRCDPISGHTALYWYRQSLGQGLEFLIYFQGNSAPDKSGLPSDRFSAERTGGSVSTLTIQRTQQEDSAVYLCASSSYHARGDTQYFGPGTRLTVL.

J is TRBJ2-5 and V is TRBV7-3, with D possibly TRBD1 on 5 matching bases. The V gene's germline CDR1 is SGHTA and CDR2 FQGTGA. Deletions cut 0 bases from V and 4 bases from J, with 12 bases between. This CDR3 is built from 15 residues. CDR3 DNA sequence: TGTGCCAGCAGCTTAACAGGGGTGCCTAGAGAGACCCAGTACTTC. Its protein is CASSLTGVPRETQYF.

The genes are TRBV19 and TRBJ2-3; maybe TRBD2 (6 bases). V lost 2 bases to trimming and J lost 10 bases, with 22 bases between them. Germline V gene data show CDR1 as LNHDA and CDR2 as SQIVND (reference sequence). CDR3 length: 16 amino acids. CDR3 DNA sequence: TGTGCCAGTAGTATATTGGCAATGTCGCGGGAAGGGGCGCAGTATTTT. It yields the protein CASSILAMSREGAQYF.

The V and J genes are TRBV18 and TRBJ1-1; 7 bases are a match to TRBD1. V lost 3 bases to trimming and J lost 3 bases; unmatched junction nucleotides: 1. Per germline, CDR1 KGHSH and CDR2 LQKENI. This CDR3 has 13 residues. DNA for the CDR3: TGTGCCAGCTCACCGACAGGGTACACTGAAGCTTTCTTT. Encoded protein: CASSPTGYTEAFF.